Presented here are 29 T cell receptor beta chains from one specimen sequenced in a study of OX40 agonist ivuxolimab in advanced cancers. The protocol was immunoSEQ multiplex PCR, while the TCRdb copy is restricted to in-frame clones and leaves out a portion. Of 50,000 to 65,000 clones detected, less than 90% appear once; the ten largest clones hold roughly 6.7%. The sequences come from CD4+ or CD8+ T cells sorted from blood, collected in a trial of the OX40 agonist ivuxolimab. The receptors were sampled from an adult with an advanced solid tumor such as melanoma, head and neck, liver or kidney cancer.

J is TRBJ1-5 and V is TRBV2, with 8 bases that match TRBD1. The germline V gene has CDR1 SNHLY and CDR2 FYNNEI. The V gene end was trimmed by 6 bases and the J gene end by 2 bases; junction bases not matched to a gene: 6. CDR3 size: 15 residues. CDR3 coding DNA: TGTGCCAGCAGATTGGGACAGGCGGGCAATCAGCCCCAGCATTTT. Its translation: CASRLGQAGNQPQHF.

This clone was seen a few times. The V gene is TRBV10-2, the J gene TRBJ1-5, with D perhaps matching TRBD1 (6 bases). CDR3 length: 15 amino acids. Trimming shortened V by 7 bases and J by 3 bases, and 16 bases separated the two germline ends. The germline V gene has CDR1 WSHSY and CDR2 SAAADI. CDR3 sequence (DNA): TGCGCCAGCACGGTAAAGGGGGGGTCCAATCAGCCCCAGCATTTT. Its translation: CASTVKGGSNQPQHF.

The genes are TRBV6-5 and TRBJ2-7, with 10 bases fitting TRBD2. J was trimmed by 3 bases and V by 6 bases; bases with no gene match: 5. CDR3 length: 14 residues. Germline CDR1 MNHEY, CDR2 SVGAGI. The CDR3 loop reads CASSRLAGGYEQYF. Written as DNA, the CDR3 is TGTGCCAGCAGCAGACTAGCGGGTGGCTACGAGCAGTACTTC.

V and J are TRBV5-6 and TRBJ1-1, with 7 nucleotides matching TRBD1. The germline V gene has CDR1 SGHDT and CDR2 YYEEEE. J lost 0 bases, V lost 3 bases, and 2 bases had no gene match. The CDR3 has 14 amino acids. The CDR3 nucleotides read TGTGCCAGCAGCTCCGACAGGGTGAACACTGAAGCTTTCTTT. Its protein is CASSSDRVNTEAFF.

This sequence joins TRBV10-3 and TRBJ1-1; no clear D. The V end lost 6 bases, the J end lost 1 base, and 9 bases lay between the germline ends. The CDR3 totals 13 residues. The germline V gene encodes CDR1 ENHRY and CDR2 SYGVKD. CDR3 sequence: CAIRRLGNTEAFF. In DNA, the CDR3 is TGTGCCATCAGGAGACTGGGGAACACTGAAGCTTTCTTT.

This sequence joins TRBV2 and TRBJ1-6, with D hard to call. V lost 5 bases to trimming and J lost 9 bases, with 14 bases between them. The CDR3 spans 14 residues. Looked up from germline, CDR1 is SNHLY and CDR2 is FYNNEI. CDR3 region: CASSLDSGGSPLHF. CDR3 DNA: TGTGCCAGCAGTCTGGACTCAGGCGGTTCACCCCTCCACTTT.

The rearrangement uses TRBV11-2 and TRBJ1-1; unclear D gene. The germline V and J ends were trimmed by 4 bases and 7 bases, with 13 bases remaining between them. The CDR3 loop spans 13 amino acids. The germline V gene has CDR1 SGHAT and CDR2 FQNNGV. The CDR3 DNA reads TGTGCCAGCAGCTACCCGGGTTCGATTGAAGCTTTCTTT. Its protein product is CASSYPGSIEAFF.

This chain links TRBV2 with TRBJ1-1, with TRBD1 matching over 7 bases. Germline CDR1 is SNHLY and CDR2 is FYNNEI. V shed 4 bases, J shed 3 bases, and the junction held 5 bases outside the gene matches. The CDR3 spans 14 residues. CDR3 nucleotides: TGTGCCAGCAGTGGGACAGGACGGGACACTGAAGCTTTCTTT. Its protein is CASSGTGRDTEAFF.

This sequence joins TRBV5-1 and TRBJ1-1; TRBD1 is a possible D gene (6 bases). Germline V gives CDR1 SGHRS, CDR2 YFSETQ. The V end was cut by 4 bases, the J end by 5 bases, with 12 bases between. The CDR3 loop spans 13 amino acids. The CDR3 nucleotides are TGCGCCAGCAGCACCGGGACACTAACTGAAGCTTTCTTT. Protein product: CASSTGTLTEAFF.

In nucleotides, the CDR3 is TGTGCCAGTAGTATCAACGGACAGGGAAGTGAAAAACTGTTTTTT. This codes for CASSINGQGSEKLFF. The chain uses TRBV19 and TRBJ1-4, with 8 bases that match TRBD1. Losses at the gene ends were 3 bases for V and 7 bases for J; bases not matched to a gene: 7. The CDR3 runs to 15 residues. The germline CDR1 and CDR2 sequences are LNHDA and SQIVND (reference sequence).

The DNA for the CDR3 is TGCGCCAGCAGCCCCCCAGGGAACCAAGAGACCCAGTACTTC. This gives the protein CASSPPGNQETQYF. The V call is TRBV5-1, the J call TRBJ2-5; D is possibly TRBD1 (5 bases). Germline assignment: CDR1 SGHRS and CDR2 YFSETQ. The CDR3 has 14 residues. The V and J ends lost 4 bases and 0 bases respectively, with 10 bases between them.

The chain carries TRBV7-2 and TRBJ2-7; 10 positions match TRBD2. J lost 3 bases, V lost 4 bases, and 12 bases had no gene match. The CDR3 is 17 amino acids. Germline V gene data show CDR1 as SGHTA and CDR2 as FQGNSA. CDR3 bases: TGTGCCAGCAGCTCCCCCGTGGGTAGCGGGGGGATCTACGAGCAGTACTTC. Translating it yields CASSSPVGSGGIYEQYF.

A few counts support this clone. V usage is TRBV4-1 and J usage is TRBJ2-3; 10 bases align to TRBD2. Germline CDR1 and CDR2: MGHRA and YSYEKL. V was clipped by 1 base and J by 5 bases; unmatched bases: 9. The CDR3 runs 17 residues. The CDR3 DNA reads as TGCGCCAGCAGCCAAGCTGGGGAGCGGGGGGGCCAAGATACGCAGTATTTT. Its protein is CASSQAGERGGQDTQYF.

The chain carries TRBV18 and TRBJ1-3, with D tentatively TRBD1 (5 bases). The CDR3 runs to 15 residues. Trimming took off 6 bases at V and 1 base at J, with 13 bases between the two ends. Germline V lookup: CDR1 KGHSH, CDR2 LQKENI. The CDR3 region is CASSPQGVSGNTIYF. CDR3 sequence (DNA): TGTGCCAGCTCTCCCCAGGGTGTTTCTGGAAACACCATATATTTT.

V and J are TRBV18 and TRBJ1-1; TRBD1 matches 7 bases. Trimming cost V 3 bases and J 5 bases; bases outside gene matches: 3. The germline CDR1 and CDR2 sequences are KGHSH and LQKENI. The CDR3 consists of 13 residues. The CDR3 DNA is TGTGCCAGCTCACCGACAGGGAGAACTGAAGCTTTCTTT. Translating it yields CASSPTGRTEAFF.

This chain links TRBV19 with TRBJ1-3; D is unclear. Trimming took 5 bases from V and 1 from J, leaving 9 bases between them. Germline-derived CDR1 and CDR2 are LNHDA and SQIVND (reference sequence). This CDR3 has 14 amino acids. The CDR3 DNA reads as TGTGCCAGTAGTCCATATGGATCTGGAAACACCATATATTTT. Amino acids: CASSPYGSGNTIYF.

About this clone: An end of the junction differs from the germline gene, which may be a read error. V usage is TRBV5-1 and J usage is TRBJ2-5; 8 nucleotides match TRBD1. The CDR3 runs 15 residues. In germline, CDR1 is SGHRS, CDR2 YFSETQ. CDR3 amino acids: CASSLEWTGQVTQYF. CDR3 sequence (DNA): TGCGCCAGCAGCTTGGAGTGGACAGGGCAAGTGACCCAGTACTTC.

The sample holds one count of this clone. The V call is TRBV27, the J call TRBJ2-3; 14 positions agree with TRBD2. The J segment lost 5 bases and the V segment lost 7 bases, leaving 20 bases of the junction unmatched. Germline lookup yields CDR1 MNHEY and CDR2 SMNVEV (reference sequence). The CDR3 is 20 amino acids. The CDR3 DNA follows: TGTGCCAGCATGGGGTCCGGGACTAGCGGGGGTCTCTTATACCGAGATACGCAGTATTTT. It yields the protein CASMGSGTSGGLLYRDTQYF.

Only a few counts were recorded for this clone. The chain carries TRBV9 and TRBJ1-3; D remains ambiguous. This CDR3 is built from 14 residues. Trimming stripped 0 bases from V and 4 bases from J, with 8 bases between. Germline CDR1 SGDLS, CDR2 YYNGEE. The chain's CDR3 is CASSVDPGGNTIYF. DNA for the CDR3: TGTGCCAGCAGCGTAGATCCCGGGGGAAACACCATATATTTT.

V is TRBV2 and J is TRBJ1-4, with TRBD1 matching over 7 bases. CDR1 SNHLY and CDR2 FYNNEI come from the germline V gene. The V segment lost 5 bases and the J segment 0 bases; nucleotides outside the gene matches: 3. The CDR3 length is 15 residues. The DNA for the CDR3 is TGTGCCAGCAGTAGGGGGACAGCAACTAATGAAAAACTGTTTTTT. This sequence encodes CASSRGTATNEKLFF.

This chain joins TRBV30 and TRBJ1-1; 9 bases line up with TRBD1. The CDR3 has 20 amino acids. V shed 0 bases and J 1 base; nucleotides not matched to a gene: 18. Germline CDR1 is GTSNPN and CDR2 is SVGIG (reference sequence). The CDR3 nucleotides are TGTGCCTGGAGTGTCGGAAGTTTCGGACAGGGGTTTATGGGGAACACTGAAGCTTTCTTT. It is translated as CAWSVGSFGQGFMGNTEAFF.

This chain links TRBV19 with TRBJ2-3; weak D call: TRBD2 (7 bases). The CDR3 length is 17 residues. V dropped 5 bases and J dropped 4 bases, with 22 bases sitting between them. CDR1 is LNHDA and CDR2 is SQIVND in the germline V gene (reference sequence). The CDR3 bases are TGTGCCAGTAGTCAACCTGGAGGGGGGGCCTCTCCAGATACGCAGTATTTT. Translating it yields CASSQPGGGASPDTQYF. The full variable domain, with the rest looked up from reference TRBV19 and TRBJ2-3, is DGGITQSPKYLFRKEGQNVTLSCEQNLNHDAMYWYRQDPGQGLRLIYYSQIVNDFQKGDIAEGYSVSREKKESFPLTVTSAQKNPTAFYLCASSQPGGGASPDTQYFGPGTRLTVL.

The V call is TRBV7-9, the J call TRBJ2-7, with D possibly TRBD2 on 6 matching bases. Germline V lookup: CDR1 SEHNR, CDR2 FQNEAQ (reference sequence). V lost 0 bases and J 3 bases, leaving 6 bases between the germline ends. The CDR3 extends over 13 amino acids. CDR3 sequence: CASSLAGLYEQYF. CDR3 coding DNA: TGTGCCAGCAGCTTAGCGGGACTCTACGAGCAGTACTTC. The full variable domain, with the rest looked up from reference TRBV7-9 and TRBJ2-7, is DTGVSQNPRHKITKRGQNVTFRCDPISEHNRLYWYRQTLGQGPEFLTYFQNEAQLEKSRLLSDRFSAERPKGSFSTLEIQRTEQGDSAMYLCASSLAGLYEQYFGPGTRLTVT.

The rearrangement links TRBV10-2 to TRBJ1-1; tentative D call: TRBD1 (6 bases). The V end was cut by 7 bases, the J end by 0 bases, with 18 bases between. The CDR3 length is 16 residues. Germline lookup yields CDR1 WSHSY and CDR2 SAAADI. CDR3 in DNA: TGCGCCAGCAACCGATACAGGGAGTTTGTGAACACTGAAGCTTTCTTT. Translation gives CASNRYREFVNTEAFF.

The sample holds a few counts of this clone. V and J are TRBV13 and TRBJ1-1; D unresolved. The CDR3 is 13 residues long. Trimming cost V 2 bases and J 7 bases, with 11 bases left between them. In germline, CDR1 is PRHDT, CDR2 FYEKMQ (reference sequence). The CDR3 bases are TGTGCCAGCAGCTTAAATAAGAAGAATGAAGCTTTCTTT. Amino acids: CASSLNKKNEAFF.

The CDR3 loop reads CASSESTGGHLHF. CDR3 nucleotides: TGTGCCAGCAGTGAATCGACAGGGGGCCACCTCCACTTT. The V call is TRBV28, the J call TRBJ1-6; 10 nucleotides line up with TRBD1. Germline CDR1 is MDHEN and CDR2 is SYDVKM. With V trimmed by 5 bases and J by 15 bases, 7 bases remained unmatched. The CDR3 loop spans 13 amino acids. The whole variable domain, remainder taken from reference TRBV28 and TRBJ1-6, is DVKVTQSSRYLVKRTGEKVFLECVQDMDHENMFWYRQDPGLGLRLIYFSYDVKMKEKGDIPEGYSVSREKKERFSLILESASTNQTSMYLCASSESTGGHLHFGNGTRLTVT.

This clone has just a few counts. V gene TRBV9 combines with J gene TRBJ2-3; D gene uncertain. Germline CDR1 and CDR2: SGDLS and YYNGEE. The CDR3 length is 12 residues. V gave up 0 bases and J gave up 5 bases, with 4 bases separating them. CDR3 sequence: CASSVVGDTQYF. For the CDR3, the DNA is TGTGCCAGCAGCGTAGTGGGAGATACGCAGTATTTT.

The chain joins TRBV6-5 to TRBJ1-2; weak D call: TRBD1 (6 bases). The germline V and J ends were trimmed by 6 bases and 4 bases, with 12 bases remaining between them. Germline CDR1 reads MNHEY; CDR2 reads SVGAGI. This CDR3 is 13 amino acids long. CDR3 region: CASRLDSFYGYTF. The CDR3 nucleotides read TGTGCCAGCAGACTGGACAGCTTCTATGGCTACACCTTC.

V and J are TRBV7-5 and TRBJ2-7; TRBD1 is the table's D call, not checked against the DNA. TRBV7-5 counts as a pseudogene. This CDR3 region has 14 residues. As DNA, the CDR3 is TGTGCCAGCGGCCGGGACAGGGAAACCTACGAGCAGTACTTC. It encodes CASGRDRETYEQYF.